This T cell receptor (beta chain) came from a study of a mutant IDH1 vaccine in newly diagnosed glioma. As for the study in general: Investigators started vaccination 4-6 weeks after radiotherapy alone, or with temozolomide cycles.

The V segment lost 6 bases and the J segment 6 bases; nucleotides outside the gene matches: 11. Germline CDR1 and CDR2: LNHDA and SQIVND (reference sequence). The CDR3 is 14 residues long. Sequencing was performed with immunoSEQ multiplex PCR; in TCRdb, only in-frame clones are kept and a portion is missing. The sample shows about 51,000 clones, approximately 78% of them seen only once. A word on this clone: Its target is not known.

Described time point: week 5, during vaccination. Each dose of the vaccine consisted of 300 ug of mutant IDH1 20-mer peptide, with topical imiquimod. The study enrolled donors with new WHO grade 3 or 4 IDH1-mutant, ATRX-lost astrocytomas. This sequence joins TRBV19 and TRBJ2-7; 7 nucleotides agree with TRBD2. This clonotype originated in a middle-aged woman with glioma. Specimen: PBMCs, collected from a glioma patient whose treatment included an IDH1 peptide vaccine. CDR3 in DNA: TGTGCCAGTAGCTCCTTTGACGGGGAGGGCGAGCAGTACTTC. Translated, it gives CASSSFDGEGEQYF. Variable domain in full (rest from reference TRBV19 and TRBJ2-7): DGGITQSPKYLFRKEGQNVTLSCEQNLNHDAMYWYRQDPGQGLRLIYYSQIVNDFQKGDIAEGYSVSREKKESFPLTVTSAQKNPTAFYLCASSSFDGEGEQYFGPGTRLTVT.